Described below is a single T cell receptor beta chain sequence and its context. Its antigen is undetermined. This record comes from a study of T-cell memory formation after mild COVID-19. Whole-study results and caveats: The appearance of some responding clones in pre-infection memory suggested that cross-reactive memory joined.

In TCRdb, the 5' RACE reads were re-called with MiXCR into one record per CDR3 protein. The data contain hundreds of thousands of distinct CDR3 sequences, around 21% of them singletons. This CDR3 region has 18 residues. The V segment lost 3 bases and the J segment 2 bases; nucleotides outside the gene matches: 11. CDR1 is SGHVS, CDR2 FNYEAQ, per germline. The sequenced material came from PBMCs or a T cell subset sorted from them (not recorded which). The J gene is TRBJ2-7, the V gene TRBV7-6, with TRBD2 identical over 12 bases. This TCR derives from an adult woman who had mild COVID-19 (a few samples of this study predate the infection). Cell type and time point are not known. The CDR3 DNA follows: TGTGCCAGCAGCTTTGCTAGCGGGAGGGCCGTTGTAACCTACGAGCAGTACTTC. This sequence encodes CASSFASGRAVVTYEQYF.